Listed here are 5 T cell receptor beta chains from one sample, sequenced in a study of blood T cells in healthy people across ages. Alongside a J-beta primer mix, a sample-barcoded 5' primer served in a second PCR lasting 7 to 11 cycles. TCRdb called the 5' RACE reads again in MiXCR, with one record for every CDR3 protein. The sample has 700,000 to 850,000 distinct CDR3 sequences; 35% to 40% are singletons. Sequenced sample: blood. The receptors here all came from a man aged 18 to 30 in good health.

The table lists this clonotype with a count of one. CDR3 sequence: CASSDPDGSPLHF. Written as DNA, the CDR3 is TGTGCCAGCAGTGATCCAGACGGATCACCCCTCCACTTT. V gene TRBV2 combines with J gene TRBJ1-6; D gene unclear. V shed 3 bases and J shed 10 bases, with 10 bases lying between them. Germline V gives CDR1 SNHLY, CDR2 FYNNEI. The CDR3 sequence is 13 residues long.

The V and J genes are TRBV20-1 and TRBJ2-7; D perhaps matches TRBD2 (6 bases). CDR1 and CDR2 (germline): DFQATT, SNEGSKA (reference sequence). Deletions cut 3 bases from V and 7 bases from J, with 22 bases between. CDR3 length: 15 residues. CDR3 sequence (DNA): TGCAGTGCTAGGCGGGACGGACGCTCCTACAATGAGCAGTACTTC. It encodes CSARRDGRSYNEQYF.

This clonotype showed up just a few times. V usage is TRBV19 and J usage is TRBJ1-5; D is possibly TRBD1 (6 bases). This CDR3 has 15 residues. CDR1 is LNHDA and CDR2 is SQIVND in the germline V gene (reference sequence). Trimming cost V 4 bases and J 1 base, with 11 bases left between them. The CDR3 protein is CASSTQGISNQPQHF. The CDR3 DNA reads TGTGCCAGTAGTACCCAGGGGATAAGCAATCAGCCCCAGCATTTT. Using reference TRBV19 and TRBJ1-5 for the parts outside the CDR3, the full variable domain is DGGITQSPKYLFRKEGQNVTLSCEQNLNHDAMYWYRQDPGQGLRLIYYSQIVNDFQKGDIAEGYSVSREKKESFPLTVTSAQKNPTAFYLCASSTQGISNQPQHFGDGTRLSIL.

Details on this clonotype: The germline gene is not matched at one end of the junction; a read error may be the cause. This chain joins TRBV29-1 and TRBJ2-6, with TRBD1 matching over 7 bases. CDR3 length: 15 amino acids. Per germline, CDR1 SQVTM and CDR2 ANQGSEA. For the CDR3, the DNA is TGCAGCGCCCGACAGGGTAGCTCTGGGGCCAACGTCCAGACTTTC. Translating gives CSARQGSSGANVQTF.

The chain links TRBV2 to TRBJ2-3; no clear D gene. Trimming took 6 bases from V and 4 from J, leaving 14 bases between them. CDR3 length: 14 residues. Germline V gene sequence: CDR1 SNHLY, CDR2 FYNNEI. CDR3 in DNA: TGTGCCAGCAGCTGGGCCGCCTTCGCAGATACGCAGTATTTT. Translating it yields CASSWAAFADTQYF.